This TCR beta chain was obtained from a study of molecular identifiers for immune sequencing clone quantification. Across the study: RNA from approximately 20,000 or 98,000 naive CD8 cells was split five ways in replicates, with four sequenced. Study conclusions and caveats: Under 1% of molecules in naive cells, but over 97% of effector molecules, belonged to clones above 20 RNA copies. Identical TCR molecules that share a barcode could lead to an underestimation of highly expanded clone sizes.

MiXCR, applied by TCRdb to the PCR reads, yields one record per CDR3 protein. Of about 640,000 distinct CDR3 sequences in the sample, about 20% were seen once. Naive CD8 T cells were picked out by sorting for CD8+CD4-CCR7+CD45RA+. The CDR3 has 13 residues. With 1 base removed from V and 5 bases from J, the gap between germline ends came to 8 bases. Germline loops: CDR1 PRHDT, CDR2 FYEKMQ (reference sequence). This clonotype was recorded at least ten times. The antigen remains unidentified. This TCR was recovered from a human donor in good health. Some libraries in this study had Jurkat cell RNA spiked in. The chain links TRBV13 to TRBJ2-5, with a possible D match to TRBD1 (6 bases). Sample: naive CD8+ T cells from blood, with Jurkat cell RNA spiked in. The sample's subset: FACS-sorted CD8+CD4-CCR7+CD45RA+ naive T cells. The chain's CDR3 is CASSLEQGETQYF. The CDR3, as DNA: TGTGCCAGCAGCTTAGAACAGGGCGAGACCCAGTACTTC.